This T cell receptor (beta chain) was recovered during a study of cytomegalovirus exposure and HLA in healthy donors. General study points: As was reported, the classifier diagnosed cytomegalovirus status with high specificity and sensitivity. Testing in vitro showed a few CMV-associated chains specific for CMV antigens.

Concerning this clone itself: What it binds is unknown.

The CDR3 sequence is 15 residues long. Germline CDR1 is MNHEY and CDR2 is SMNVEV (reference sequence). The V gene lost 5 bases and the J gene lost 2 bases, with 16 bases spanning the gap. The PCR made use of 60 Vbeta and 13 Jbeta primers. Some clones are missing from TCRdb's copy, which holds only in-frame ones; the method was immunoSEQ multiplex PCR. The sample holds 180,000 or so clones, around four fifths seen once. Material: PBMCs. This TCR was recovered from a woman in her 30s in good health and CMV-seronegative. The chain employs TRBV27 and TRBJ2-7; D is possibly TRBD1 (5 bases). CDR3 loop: CASSPRAPGTYEQYF. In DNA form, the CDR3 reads TGTGCCAGCAGTCCCCGGGCCCCAGGGACCTACGAGCAGTACTTC.